The 9 T cell receptor beta chains reported below all come from one sample, sequenced in a study of spatial heterogeneity in lung cancer. TCRdb ran MiXCR on the 5' RACE reads and lists one entry per CDR3 protein. The sample has under 9,500 distinct CDR3 sequences; over 8% are singletons. Study-wide points: Expanded alpha and beta TCR counts within tumors tracked tumor mutation counts.

The sample's time point: sample taken at primary tumor resection. Antigen specificity for these receptors is unknown. Sequencing used lung tumor tissue, obtained at surgery. All receptors derive from a male donor with early-stage non-small cell lung cancer.

This clonotype qualifies as medium-sized. The chain links TRBV24-1 to TRBJ1-5; TRBD1 matches 9 bases. J was trimmed by 3 bases and V by 4 bases; bases with no gene match: 3. The CDR3 is 15 residues long. Germline lookup yields CDR1 KGHDR and CDR2 SFDVKD. CDR3 residues: CATSEGQGVNQPQHF. The CDR3 region has the DNA TGTGCCACCAGTGAGGGACAGGGAGTCAATCAGCCCCAGCATTTT.

This clonotype is judged medium-sized. The chain combines TRBV20-1 with TRBJ2-3; 7 nucleotides line up with TRBD1. This CDR3 region has 14 residues. J gave up 3 bases and V 6 bases, and 9 bases lay outside the gene matches. The germline V gene encodes CDR1 DFQATT and CDR2 SNEGSKA (reference sequence). The chain's CDR3 is CSARPGTVTDTQYF. In DNA, the CDR3 is TGCAGTGCCAGACCCGGGACAGTAACAGATACGCAGTATTTT.

This clonotype was observed at least ten times. The V gene is TRBV6-2 or TRBV6-3, the J gene TRBJ2-2; possibly TRBD1 for D (6 bases). The V and J ends lost 6 bases and 0 bases respectively, with 11 bases between them. In germline, CDR1 is MNHEY, CDR2 SVGEGT. The CDR3 contains 15 residues. Here the CDR3 reads CASSWGQSNTGELFF. CDR3 bases: TGTGCCAGCAGCTGGGGACAATCGAACACCGGGGAGCTGTTTTTT.

This clonotype rates as medium-sized. This sequence joins TRBV11-2 and TRBJ2-1; 8 bases match TRBD2. With V trimmed by 0 bases and J by 0 bases, 4 bases remained unmatched. The CDR3 extends over 17 amino acids. The germline V gene has CDR1 SGHAT and CDR2 FQNNGV. This CDR3 reads CASSLETGGSSYNEQFF. In DNA form, the CDR3 reads TGTGCCAGCAGCTTAGAAACGGGAGGGAGCTCCTACAATGAGCAGTTCTTC.

The rearrangement links TRBV6-7 to TRBJ1-1; D gene ambiguous. TRBV6-7 is given ORF status, its function remaining uncertain. The CDR3 runs to 11 residues. V lost 5 bases to trimming and J lost 4 bases, with 5 bases between them. In DNA, the CDR3 is TGTGCCAGCAGTCGGGGCACTGAAGCTTTCTTT. This codes for CASSRGTEAFF.

This clonotype was seen at least ten times. The rearrangement uses TRBV7-8 and TRBJ2-6, with D uncertain. The germline CDR1 and CDR2 sequences are SGHVS and FQNEAQ. Trimming left V 5 bases short and J 2 bases short, with 10 bases between. The CDR3 sequence is 15 residues long. The CDR3 loop reads CASSPLSAGANVLTF. The CDR3 region has the DNA TGTGCCAGCAGCCCCCTTTCGGCTGGGGCCAACGTCCTGACTTTC.

This clonotype is medium-sized (0.01 to 0.1%) in the sample. An end of the junction does not agree with germline; a read error may underlie this. The rearrangement links TRBV7-7 to TRBJ2-7; D possibly corresponds to TRBD2 (6 bases). Germline V gene lookup returns CDR1 SSHAT and CDR2 FNYEAQ (reference sequence). This CDR3 spans 14 amino acids. The CDR3 DNA reads TGTGCTAGCAGCGCTTCCCGGGGGTCCTACGAGCAGTACTTC. Amino acids: CASSASRGSYEQYF.

By sample fraction, this clonotype is medium-sized (0.01 to 0.1%). The chain recombines TRBV28 with TRBJ1-2; D not certain. V was cut by 2 bases and J by 4 bases, with 8 bases left in between. Germline V CDR1 and CDR2: MDHEN, SYDVKM. The CDR3 runs 13 residues. Here the CDR3 DNA reads TGTGCCAGCAGTTTAAGGGCCTTCTATGGCTACACCTTC. Translated, it gives CASSLRAFYGYTF.

This clonotype was observed at least ten times. The J gene is TRBJ2-7, the V gene TRBV29-1, with 10 bases that match TRBD1. This CDR3 contains 15 residues. Germline V gene lookup returns CDR1 SQVTM and CDR2 ANQGSEA. V gave up 3 bases and J gave up 5 bases; unmatched junction bases: 10. Here the CDR3 reads CSVERTGGGRNEQYF. CDR3 DNA: TGCAGCGTTGAGAGGACAGGGGGGGGCAGAAACGAGCAGTACTTC.